The 7 T cell receptor beta chains below come from one sample, sequenced in a study of OX40 agonist ivuxolimab in advanced cancers. The assay was immunoSEQ multiplex PCR, and TCRdb's table has in-frame clones only and misses some. The table records approximately 50,000 clones, around four fifths of them present only once. Sequencing was performed on CD4+ or CD8+ T cells sorted from blood, taken in a trial of the OX40 agonist ivuxolimab. The receptors were gathered from an adult with an advanced solid tumor such as melanoma, head and neck, liver or kidney cancer.

J is TRBJ2-7 and V is TRBV5-1; perhaps TRBD1 as D (5 bases). This CDR3 contains 15 residues. Between the trimmed V and J ends, which lost 0 bases and 9 bases, there was a span of 19 bases. Germline assignment: CDR1 SGHRS and CDR2 YFSETQ. CDR3 amino acids: CASSLEGHPFGTQYF. CDR3 sequence (DNA): TGCGCCAGCAGCTTGGAAGGACATCCTTTCGGTACGCAGTACTTC. Supplemented by reference TRBV5-1 and TRBJ2-7, the full variable domain reads KAGVTQTPRYLIKTRGQQVTLSCSPISGHRSVSWYQQTPGQGLQFLFEYFSETQRNKGNFPGRFSGRQFSNSRSEMNVSTLELGDSALYLCASSLEGHPFGTQYFGPGTRLTVT.

Comments on this clone: The sample has other DNA sequences that encode this CDR3 too. V gene TRBV11-3 combines with J gene TRBJ2-3; 9 bases are shared with TRBD1. The CDR3 totals 16 residues. CDR1 is SGHNT, CDR2 YENEEA, per germline. J gave up 3 bases and V 5 bases, and 9 bases lay outside the gene matches. The CDR3 here is CASSPDRGGGTDTQYF. DNA for the CDR3: TGTGCCAGCAGCCCGGACAGGGGAGGGGGAACAGATACGCAGTATTTT.

The chain combines TRBV11-2 with TRBJ1-1; TRBD1 matches 7 bases. Losses at the gene ends were 2 bases for V and 3 bases for J; bases not matched to a gene: 0. This CDR3 contains 13 residues. In germline, CDR1 is SGHAT, CDR2 FQNNGV. CDR3 loop: CASSLQGDTEAFF. The CDR3 coding sequence is TGTGCCAGCAGCTTACAGGGGGACACTGAAGCTTTCTTT.

This clone was seen just once. J is TRBJ2-1 and V is TRBV7-3; TRBD2 agrees at 15 bases. The V segment lost 3 bases and the J segment 6 bases; nucleotides outside the gene matches: 3. The CDR3 has 16 amino acids. Germline values: CDR1 SGHTA, CDR2 FQGTGA. The CDR3 DNA reads as TGTGCCAGCAGCTTCGGGACTAGCGGGGGGCGCAATGAGCAGTTCTTC. Translation: CASSFGTSGGRNEQFF. The whole variable domain, remainder taken from reference TRBV7-3 and TRBJ2-1, is GAGVSQTPSNKVTEKGKYVELRCDPISGHTALYWYRQSLGQGPEFLIYFQGTGAADDSGLPNDRFFAVRPEGSVSTLKIQRTERGDSAVYLCASSFGTSGGRNEQFFGPGTRLTVL.

The V and J genes are TRBV11-1 and TRBJ2-6; either TRBD1 or TRBD2 may supply D (6 bases each). Germline-derived CDR1 and CDR2 are SGHAT and FQDESV (reference sequence). Trimming took off 2 bases at V and 0 bases at J, with 11 bases between the two ends. This CDR3 comprises 17 residues. The CDR3 protein is CASSLSGASSGANVLTF. Written as DNA, the CDR3 is TGTGCCAGCAGCTTATCGGGGGCCTCCTCTGGGGCCAACGTCCTGACTTTC.

The chain employs TRBV28 and TRBJ2-5, with 15 bases fitting TRBD2. The CDR3 loop spans 15 amino acids. Unmatched junction bases numbered 7, after V lost 7 bases and J lost 7 bases. Germline V gene lookup returns CDR1 MDHEN and CDR2 SYDVKM. CDR3 in DNA: TGTGCCAGCACCAAGGGACTAGCGGGGGGCGGGACCCAGTACTTC. Translation gives CASTKGLAGGGTQYF. The full variable domain, rest sourced from reference TRBV28 and TRBJ2-5, is DVKVTQSSRYLVKRTGEKVFLECVQDMDHENMFWYRQDPGLGLRLIYFSYDVKMKEKGDIPEGYSVSREKKERFSLILESASTNQTSMYLCASTKGLAGGGTQYFGPGTRLLVL.

The chain uses TRBV5-6 and TRBJ2-5; TRBD2 agrees at 7 bases. The J segment lost 5 bases and the V segment lost 5 bases, leaving 6 bases of the junction unmatched. The CDR3 runs 13 residues. In germline, CDR1 is SGHDT, CDR2 YYEEEE. The CDR3 nucleotides are TGTGCCAGCAGTGGGGGGGAGTTTGAGACCCAGTACTTC. Protein: CASSGGEFETQYF.